This T cell receptor (beta chain) is drawn from a study of T cell clonality in common variable immunodeficiency. Study-level points and caveats: CVID subjects shared fewer TCRbeta clones than healthy controls did. Fewer deletions and N-nucleotide insertions were reportedly seen in common variable immunodeficiency TCR beta sequences.

As to this clone: The antigen is undetermined. The DNA ends 3 residues before the CDR3 does, and the rest of the CDR3 is filled in from the germline J gene.

The germline V gene has CDR1 LNHDA and CDR2 SQIVND (reference sequence). CDR3 length equals 15 residues. Trimming took 6 bases from V and 3 from J, leaving 17 bases between them. Each donor provided roughly 5 to 8 ml of heparinized whole blood. Clones were read by immunoSEQ multiplex PCR, and TCRdb kept only the in-frame ones, dropping some. Singletons are absent from the sample, which has roughly 5,000 clones. The rearrangement joins TRBV19 to TRBJ1-1; D gene uncertain. The receptor comes from a human donor with common variable immunodeficiency. Material: peripheral blood mononuclear cells. CDR3 DNA, as far as it was read: TGTGCCAGTAGCCCCGACACGGGGTTGGACACTGAA. Its protein is CASSPDTGLDTE. The whole CDR3 region reads CASSPDTGLDTEAFF.